The next 29 T cell receptor beta chains were all read from a single sample in a study of cytomegalovirus exposure and HLA in healthy donors. Primers: 60 Vbeta forward and 13 Jbeta reverse. Repertoires were generated with immunoSEQ multiplex PCR, while TCRdb's copy carries only in-frame clones and drops some. The data show some 180,000 clones, with 75% to 90% seen just once and about 2.5% held by the top ten. Sequencing was done on a sample of PBMCs. All receptors come from a male donor in good health and CMV-seronegative.

This sequence joins TRBV4-1 and TRBJ2-6; the D gene is possibly TRBD2 (5 bases). V lost 0 bases and J lost 4, with 19 bases in between. Germline assignment: CDR1 MGHRA and CDR2 YSYEKL. This CDR3 comprises 19 residues. The CDR3 nucleotides read TGCGCCAGCAGCCAAGATCGGTTGTTCGGGGTATTCGGGGCCAACGTCCTGACTTTC. It yields the protein CASSQDRLFGVFGANVLTF.

This clone has just a few counts. The chain uses TRBV6-6 and TRBJ2-7; TRBD1 matches 11 bases. CDR3 length: 15 residues. Germline V gives CDR1 MNHNY, CDR2 SVGAGI (reference sequence). The trim removed 2 bases at V and 7 bases at J, leaving 7 bases unmatched. CDR3: CASSYRGQGASEQYF. CDR3 bases: TGTGCCAGCAGTTACAGAGGACAGGGGGCCTCAGAGCAGTACTTC.

The V call is TRBV19, the J call TRBJ1-5; unclear D gene. V lost 5 bases and J lost 2, with 4 bases in between. The CDR3 is 12 amino acids. Germline V gene sequence: CDR1 LNHDA, CDR2 SQIVND (reference sequence). For the CDR3, the DNA is TGTGCCAGTAGTTCTCGCAATCAGCCCCAGCATTTT. Amino acid sequence: CASSSRNQPQHF. Filled out from reference TRBV19 and TRBJ1-5, the complete variable domain reads DGGITQSPKYLFRKEGQNVTLSCEQNLNHDAMYWYRQDPGQGLRLIYYSQIVNDFQKGDIAEGYSVSREKKESFPLTVTSAQKNPTAFYLCASSSRNQPQHFGDGTRLSIL.

The CDR3: CASSPAEAGANVLTF. CDR3 bases: TGTGCCAGCTCACCCGCCGAGGCTGGGGCCAACGTCCTGACTTTC. This sequence joins TRBV18 and TRBJ2-6, with no clear D. The CDR3 contains 15 residues. Deletions cut 3 bases from V and 2 bases from J, with 8 bases between. Germline V CDR1 and CDR2: KGHSH, LQKENI.

This clone has only a few counts. The rearrangement uses TRBV5-1 and TRBJ2-3, with TRBD2 matching 7 bases. The V gene's germline CDR1 is SGHRS and CDR2 YFSETQ. V lost 1 base to trimming and J lost 4 bases; unmatched junction nucleotides: 6. The CDR3 is 15 residues long. In DNA form, the CDR3 reads TGCGCCAGCAGCTTGTTGAGCGGGGAGTCAGATACGCAGTATTTT. This sequence encodes CASSLLSGESDTQYF.

J is TRBJ1-1 and V is TRBV6-5; weak D call: TRBD1 (6 bases). The CDR3 contains 14 residues. CDR1 and CDR2 from the germline V gene are MNHEY and SVGAGI. Trimming shortened V by 6 bases and J by 0 bases, and 11 bases separated the two germline ends. This CDR3 is CASRSQGMNTEAFF. The DNA for the CDR3 is TGTGCCAGCAGGTCACAGGGTATGAACACTGAAGCTTTCTTT.

V is TRBV16 and J is TRBJ1-2; 7 bases match TRBD1. CDR1 KGHSY and CDR2 FQNENV come from the germline V gene. The CDR3 sequence is 13 residues long. V trimming: 5 bases; J trimming: 8 bases; junction bases outside the gene matches: 8. CDR3 nucleotide sequence: TGTGCCAGCAGCTTACAGGGGTCGAGAGGCTACACCTTC. The encoded protein is CASSLQGSRGYTF.

The rearrangement joins TRBV15 to TRBJ1-5; D unclear. The V gene lost 1 base and the J gene lost 0 bases, with 10 bases spanning the gap. The CDR3 runs 16 residues. From germline, CDR1 is LNHNV and CDR2 YYDKDF (reference sequence). For the CDR3, the DNA is TGTGCCACCAGCAGAGTGCCGGGAAATAGCAATCAGCCCCAGCATTTT. Translated, it gives CATSRVPGNSNQPQHF.

The chain recombines TRBV11-2 with TRBJ2-7; 8 nucleotides line up with TRBD1. Germline lookup yields CDR1 SGHAT and CDR2 FQNNGV. CDR3 length equals 14 residues. V shed 4 bases and J 6 bases; nucleotides not matched to a gene: 8. CDR3 DNA sequence: TGTGCCAGCAGCTCCGGGACAGGACACTCCGAGCAGTACTTC. This sequence encodes CASSSGTGHSEQYF. Supplemented by reference TRBV11-2 and TRBJ2-7, the full variable domain reads EAGVAQSPRYKIIEKRQSVAFWCNPISGHATLYWYQQILGQGPKLLIQFQNNGVVDDSQLPKDRFSAERLKGVDSTLKIQPAKLEDSAVYLCASSSGTGHSEQYFGPGTRLTVT.

The rearrangement links TRBV12-5 to TRBJ2-3, with 7 bases lining up with TRBD1. Germline V gene data show CDR1 as LGHNT and CDR2 as FRNRAP. The CDR3 length is 12 residues. V dropped 1 base and J dropped 10; count of bases not matched to a gene: 2. The CDR3 sequence: CASGLGQGAQYF. The CDR3 nucleotides are TGTGCTAGTGGTTTGGGACAGGGTGCGCAGTATTTT.

The genes are TRBV7-9 and TRBJ2-3; TRBD2 aligns across 11 bases. The CDR3 loop spans 16 amino acids. V dropped 4 bases and J dropped 4; count of bases not matched to a gene: 7. Germline loops: CDR1 SEHNR, CDR2 FQNEAQ (reference sequence). The chain's CDR3 is CASSYPSGGRADTQYF. DNA for the CDR3: TGTGCCAGCAGCTATCCTAGCGGGGGGCGGGCAGATACGCAGTATTTT. The whole variable domain, filled in from reference TRBV7-9 and TRBJ2-3, reads DTGVSQNPRHKITKRGQNVTFRCDPISEHNRLYWYRQTLGQGPEFLTYFQNEAQLEKSRLLSDRFSAERPKGSFSTLEIQRTEQGDSAMYLCASSYPSGGRADTQYFGPGTRLTVL.

The genes are TRBV6-1 and TRBJ2-7; possible D gene TRBD2, 5 bases. This CDR3 is 13 amino acids long. The V gene lost 11 bases and the J gene lost 6 bases, with 20 bases spanning the gap. Germline loops: CDR1 MNHNS, CDR2 SASEGT. CDR3 sequence (DNA): TGTGCCTCCGAGGGCAGTTTTACCTCCGAGCAGTACTTC. Translation gives CASEGSFTSEQYF.

CDR3 in amino acids: CASSLESKQRQYF. DNA for the CDR3: TGTGCCAGCAGCTTAGAATCAAAACAGAGGCAGTATTTT. This chain links TRBV13 with TRBJ2-3; no reliable D call. This CDR3 contains 13 residues. Trimming shortened V by 1 base and J by 11 bases, and 13 bases separated the two germline ends. Germline loops: CDR1 PRHDT, CDR2 FYEKMQ (reference sequence). The variable domain in full, with the rest retrieved from reference TRBV13 and TRBJ2-3, is AAGVIQSPRHLIKEKRETATLKCYPIPRHDTVYWYQQGPGQDPQFLISFYEKMQSDKGSIPDRFSAQQFSDYHSELNMSSLELGDSALYFCASSLESKQRQYFGPGTRLTVL.

The CDR3 loop reads CAWSGRGKSSGANVLTF. The CDR3 DNA is TGTGCCTGGAGTGGCAGGGGCAAAAGCTCTGGGGCCAACGTCCTGACTTTC. The J gene is TRBJ2-6, the V gene TRBV30; weak D call: TRBD1 (6 bases). From germline, CDR1 is GTSNPN and CDR2 SVGIG (reference sequence). This CDR3 comprises 17 residues. V was clipped by 1 base and J by 0 bases, with 13 bases between them.

The chain employs TRBV5-1 and TRBJ2-7; TRBD1 aligns across 9 bases. Trimming took 5 bases from V and 6 from J; bases not matched to a gene: 12. Germline CDR1 is SGHRS and CDR2 is YFSETQ. CDR3 length equals 15 residues. CDR3 in DNA: TGCGCCAGCAGTCTGAGTAGGGACAGGGACGGCGAGCAGTACTTC. It codes for CASSLSRDRDGEQYF.

J is TRBJ1-2 and V is TRBV7-9; the match to TRBD1 covers 10 bases. J lost 5 bases, V lost 5 bases, and 2 bases had no gene match. Germline CDR1 SEHNR, CDR2 FQNEAQ (reference sequence). This CDR3 spans 13 amino acids. The CDR3 bases are TGTGCCAGCAGCGGGGGACAGGGGTATGGCTACACCTTC. Its translation is CASSGGQGYGYTF.

V usage is TRBV2 and J usage is TRBJ2-1; 7 bases map to TRBD2. CDR3 size: 14 residues. Germline trimming cut 7 bases from V and 8 bases from J; bases unmatched to any gene: 11. The germline V gene has CDR1 SNHLY and CDR2 FYNNEI. The CDR3 sequence: CASMTPGLHDEQFF. DNA for the CDR3: TGTGCCAGCATGACACCGGGACTACACGATGAGCAGTTCTTC.

The V gene is TRBV2, the J gene TRBJ2-5, with D tentatively TRBD2 (5 bases). The J call may be wrong; the DNA end is better matched by TRBJ2-7. In germline, CDR1 is SNHLY, CDR2 FYNNEI. CDR3 length equals 12 residues. The CDR3 is CASSEGVYEQYF. Written as DNA, the CDR3 is TGTGCCAGCAGCGAGGGTGTCTACGAGCAGTACTTC.

The V and J genes are TRBV7-2 and TRBJ2-5; 9 bases align to TRBD2. The V gene's germline CDR1 is SGHTA and CDR2 FQGNSA. The CDR3 length is 17 residues. The V and J ends lost 3 bases and 1 base, in that order; junction bases with no gene match: 9. Here the CDR3 DNA reads TGTGCCAGCAGCTTCCCGCGAAGCGGGGGGCCCCAAGAGACCCAGTACTTC. This codes for CASSFPRSGGPQETQYF.

The rearrangement joins TRBV5-5 to TRBJ1-2, with 10 bases identical to TRBD1. The length of the CDR3 is 15 residues. V lost 5 bases and J lost 7; bases outside the gene matches: 11. The germline V gene has CDR1 SGHKS and CDR2 YYEKEE (reference sequence). For the CDR3, the DNA is TGTGCCAGCAGTTTGAGGGGACAGGGGTTGAGTGGCTACACCTTC. Translation: CASSLRGQGLSGYTF.

The rearrangement joins TRBV5-4 to TRBJ1-1, with no clear D. V was clipped by 0 bases and J by 7 bases, with 7 bases between them. The CDR3 runs 12 residues. Germline CDR1 is SGHNT and CDR2 is YYREEE (reference sequence). The CDR3, as DNA: TGTGCCAGCAGCTTGGACAGTTATGAAGCTTTCTTT. Amino acids: CASSLDSYEAFF.

This clone was detected once. The chain couples TRBV10-2 to TRBJ2-5; 7 bases are a match to TRBD2. The CDR3 is 13 residues long. Trimming at V came to 9 bases and at J to 0 bases, leaving 4 bases not matched to a gene. Germline CDR1 and CDR2: WSHSY and SAAADI. CDR3 loop: CASRRGDQETQYF. CDR3 DNA: TGCGCCAGTCGACGGGGGGACCAAGAGACCCAGTACTTC.

The chain is built from TRBV7-8 and TRBJ1-1; 9 bases map to TRBD1. Germline V gives CDR1 SGHVS, CDR2 FQNEAQ. There are 19 residues in the CDR3. V was clipped by 5 bases and J by 2 bases; unmatched bases: 18. This chain's CDR3 is CASSRRGGGTGLPNTEAFF. DNA for the CDR3: TGTGCCAGCAGCCGCAGAGGGGGCGGGACAGGGCTTCCCAACACTGAAGCTTTCTTT.

CDR3 DNA: TGTGCCAGCAGGGCTAGATACAATGAGCAGTTCTTC. Amino acid sequence: CASRARYNEQFF. The chain joins TRBV27 to TRBJ2-1; the D is unclear. Trimming shortened V by 6 bases and J by 4 bases, and 7 bases separated the two germline ends. The CDR3 has 12 amino acids. In germline, CDR1 is MNHEY, CDR2 SMNVEV (reference sequence).

This clone was seen only a few times. The rearrangement joins TRBV19 to TRBJ1-2; D remains unclear. The CDR3 runs 13 residues. Per the germline V gene, CDR1 is LNHDA and CDR2 is SQIVND (reference sequence). The ends were cut back, 5 bases at V and 3 bases at J, with 10 bases in the middle. The CDR3 protein is CASSLRFDYGYTF. In DNA form, the CDR3 reads TGTGCCAGTAGTCTCAGGTTTGACTATGGCTACACCTTC.

The gene calls are TRBV6-5 and TRBJ2-1; 8 bases are a match to TRBD2. The trim removed 5 bases at V and 2 bases at J, leaving 5 bases unmatched. Germline V CDR1 and CDR2: MNHEY, SVGAGI. CDR3 length: 15 amino acids. In DNA, the CDR3 is TGTGCCAGCAGTGGAAGCGGGGGACCCTACAATGAGCAGTTCTTC. Amino acids: CASSGSGGPYNEQFF.

CDR3 sequence: CASSQIRQGAGNQPQHF. The CDR3 DNA sequence: TGCGCCAGCAGCCAAATTAGACAGGGGGCCGGCAATCAGCCCCAGCATTTT. The genes are TRBV4-1 and TRBJ1-5; 10 nucleotides align to TRBD1. CDR1 is MGHRA and CDR2 is YSYEKL in the germline V gene. This CDR3 comprises 17 residues. The V and J ends lost 2 bases and 2 bases, in that order; junction bases with no gene match: 6.

The rearrangement links TRBV4-2 to TRBJ1-4; 9 nucleotides line up with TRBD1. The CDR3 has 14 amino acids. J lost 10 bases, V lost 4 bases, and 7 bases had no gene match. Germline values: CDR1 LGHNA, CDR2 YNFKEQ. In DNA, the CDR3 is TGTGCCAGCAGCCCGACAGGGGGAGGAGGAAAACTGTTTTTT. It codes for CASSPTGGGGKLFF.

The gene calls are TRBV7-2 and TRBJ2-2, with D possibly matching TRBD2 (6 bases). Germline CDR1 SGHTA, CDR2 FQGNSA. V was trimmed by 5 bases and J by 5 bases, leaving 15 bases between them. This CDR3 has 15 residues. CDR3 sequence (DNA): TGTGCCAGCAGCGGCCGGGAGAGAGAGACCGGGGAGCTGTTTTTT. Encoded protein: CASSGRERETGELFF. Full variable domain (missing parts from reference TRBV7-2 and TRBJ2-2): GAGVSQSPSNKVTEKGKDVELRCDPISGHTALYWYRQSLGQGLEFLIYFQGNSAPDKSGLPSDRFSAERTGGSVSTLTIQRTQQEDSAVYLCASSGRERETGELFFGEGSRLTVL.